This TCR beta chain was retrieved from a study of sequential checkpoint blockade in melanoma. Study in general: Randomization was 1:1 between first-line nivolumab→ipilimumab and ipilimumab→nivolumab. After both sequences, patients received maintenance nivolumab.

As for treatment: randomized to nivolumab then ipilimumab (arm A) or the reverse (arm B). PBMC sorting kept live CD3+CD8+ cells without CD19 or CD56. Only in-frame clones appear in the TCRdb table, and some are missing; sequencing was by immunoSEQ multiplex PCR. The data show about 40,000 clones, more than 80% seen once. The CDR3 covers 17 residues. Trimming at V came to 5 bases and at J to 5 bases, leaving 8 bases not matched to a gene. This TCR came from a human donor with melanoma. The chain combines TRBV23-1 with TRBJ2-3; 15 bases agree with TRBD2. TRBV23-1 is an ORF, with its function uncertain. The sample was CD8+ T cells sorted from blood (inferred from file names), taken from a patient given nivolumab and ipilimumab in sequence. The CDR3 DNA reads as TGCGCCAGCAGTGGACTAGCGGGAGGGTCGACGAAAGATACGCAGTATTTT. Its protein is CASSGLAGGSTKDTQYF.